Each of the 20 T cell receptor beta chains below was sequenced from the same sample in a study of T-cell memory formation after mild COVID-19. TCRdb re-called the 5' RACE reads with MiXCR, one entry per CDR3 protein. The data show about 290,000 distinct CDR3 sequences, with about a sixth seen just once and 20% to 25% held by the top ten. Sequenced input: PBMCs or a T cell subset sorted from them (not recorded which). Receptor source: a man aged 18 to 35 who had mild COVID-19 (a few samples of this study predate the infection). Cell type and time point are not known.

This clonotype has at least ten counts. The V call is TRBV12-3 or TRBV12-4, the J call TRBJ1-3; 8 nucleotides line up with TRBD1. The CDR3 has 17 amino acids. V lost 5 bases, J lost 2 bases, and 11 bases stayed unmatched. CDR3 DNA sequence: TGTGCCAGCAGTACCGGACAGGGCCCGTACGCTGGAAACACCATATATTTT. Translating gives CASSTGQGPYAGNTIYF.

This clonotype was detected a few times. V and J are TRBV7-8 and TRBJ2-5, with D unclear. The CDR3 contains 13 residues. Trimming took off 5 bases at V and 5 bases at J, with 12 bases between the two ends. Germline CDR1 and CDR2: SGHVS and FQNEAQ. In DNA form, the CDR3 reads TGTGCCAGCAGCGCCCGTGTGGGGGAGACCCAGTACTTC. Protein sequence: CASSARVGETQYF.

This clonotype has a handful of counts. The chain couples TRBV6-5 to TRBJ1-2; no firm D call. CDR1 is MNHEY and CDR2 is SVGAGI in the germline V gene. CDR3 size: 16 residues. The ends were cut back, 4 bases at V and 4 bases at J, with 19 bases in the middle. CDR3 in DNA: TGTGCCAGCAGTTCCTCTACGCGGGAACTTCTCTATGGCTACACCTTC. As protein: CASSSSTRELLYGYTF.

This clonotype was counted ten times or more. The junction differs from germline at one of its ends, possibly a read error. The chain joins TRBV5-1 to TRBJ2-3; TRBD2 matches 9 bases. The CDR3 has 15 amino acids. Germline V lookup: CDR1 SGHRS, CDR2 YFSETQ. The CDR3 DNA is TGTGCCAGCAGCTTAGCGGGGGCCAGCACAGATACGCAGTATTTT. The encoded protein is CASSLAGASTDTQYF.

This clonotype was seen only a few times. The J gene is TRBJ1-2, the V gene TRBV15, with D possibly being TRBD1 (5 bases). Germline V lookup: CDR1 LNHNV, CDR2 YYDKDF (reference sequence). V gave up 5 bases and J gave up 3 bases, with 13 bases separating them. The CDR3 has 14 amino acids. CDR3 nucleotides: TGTGCCACCAGCCCGAAAGGGGCAGACTATGGCTACACCTTC. Translated, it gives CATSPKGADYGYTF.

In its sample, this clonotype was seen a few times. This chain links TRBV28 with TRBJ1-1; 9 bases fit TRBD1. The CDR3 runs to 14 residues. Per germline, CDR1 MDHEN and CDR2 SYDVKM. Germline trimming cut 5 bases from V and 5 bases from J; bases unmatched to any gene: 6. The CDR3 is CASSTQGARTEAFF. The CDR3 bases are TGTGCCAGCAGTACACAGGGGGCGCGAACTGAAGCTTTCTTT. The full variable domain, in which reference TRBV28 and TRBJ1-1 provide the parts outside the CDR3, is DVKVTQSSRYLVKRTGEKVFLECVQDMDHENMFWYRQDPGLGLRLIYFSYDVKMKEKGDIPEGYSVSREKKERFSLILESASTNQTSMYLCASSTQGARTEAFFGQGTRLTVV.

This chain connects TRBV4-1 to TRBJ2-3, with 7 bases lining up with TRBD2. The germline V gene encodes CDR1 MGHRA and CDR2 YSYEKL. J lost 4 bases, V lost 1 base, and 8 bases had no gene match. CDR3 size: 16 residues. The CDR3 spells CASSQVERGVSDTQYF. In DNA, the CDR3 is TGCGCCAGCAGCCAAGTGGAACGGGGGGTCTCAGATACGCAGTATTTT.

This clonotype was counted only a few times. This CDR3 reads CASSPGRGDGYTF. CDR3 in DNA: TGTGCCAGCAGCCCCGGGCGCGGAGATGGCTACACCTTC. The chain has TRBV11-2 and TRBJ1-2, with D unresolved. CDR1 is SGHAT and CDR2 is FQNNGV in the germline V gene. The V gene lost 5 bases and the J gene lost 6 bases, with 13 bases spanning the gap. The CDR3 covers 13 residues. The whole variable domain, remainder taken from reference TRBV11-2 and TRBJ1-2, is EAGVAQSPRYKIIEKRQSVAFWCNPISGHATLYWYQQILGQGPKLLIQFQNNGVVDDSQLPKDRFSAERLKGVDSTLKIQPAKLEDSAVYLCASSPGRGDGYTFGSGTRLTVV.

This chain uses TRBV6-2 or TRBV6-3 with TRBJ2-7; TRBD2 aligns across 7 bases. The CDR3 runs 15 residues. V lost 2 bases, J lost 2 bases, and 6 bases stayed unmatched. Germline lookup yields CDR1 MNHEY and CDR2 SVGEGT. The CDR3 bases are TGTGCCAGCAGTTACAGTTCCGGGACTACCTACGAGCAGTACGTC. It yields the protein CASSYSSGTTYEQYV.

This chain uses TRBV10-2 with TRBJ2-7; either TRBD1 or TRBD2 may fit D (6 bases each). Germline loops: CDR1 WSHSY, CDR2 SAAADI. V was clipped by 3 bases and J by 2 bases, with 11 bases between them. This CDR3 spans 14 amino acids. CDR3 amino acids: CASSEGGPAYEQYF. The CDR3 DNA reads TGCGCCAGCAGTGAAGGGGGGCCCGCCTACGAGCAGTACTTC.

This clonotype was counted ten times or more. The chain couples TRBV5-1 to TRBJ2-5; D is ambiguous. Trimming left V 0 bases short and J 4 bases short, with 7 bases between. The CDR3 spans 13 residues. Germline-derived CDR1 and CDR2 are SGHRS and YFSETQ. CDR3 bases: TGCGCCAGCAGCTTGGGCACGGGAGAGACCCAGTACTTC. Its translation: CASSLGTGETQYF.

The table lists this clonotype with a few counts. V usage is TRBV20-1 and J usage is TRBJ2-7, with 7 bases fitting TRBD1. The CDR3 consists of 14 residues. J lost 2 bases, V lost 4 bases, and 8 bases had no gene match. The germline CDR1 and CDR2 sequences are DFQATT and SNEGSKA (reference sequence). Here the CDR3 DNA reads TGCAGTGCTAAAGCGACAGGGTCAGCCTACGAGCAGTACTTC. The encoded protein is CSAKATGSAYEQYF.

This clonotype was seen only a few times. V is TRBV6-2 or TRBV6-3 and J is TRBJ1-5, with D unresolved. The CDR3 runs to 12 residues. Per germline, CDR1 MNHEY and CDR2 SVGEGT. The V and J ends lost 4 bases and 6 bases respectively, with 7 bases between them. This chain's CDR3 is CASSWGSQPQHF. For the CDR3, the DNA is TGTGCCAGCAGTTGGGGTTCTCAGCCCCAGCATTTT.

The gene calls are TRBV7-9 and TRBJ1-1; D unclear. V was cut by 2 bases and J by 5 bases, with 6 bases left in between. CDR1 SEHNR and CDR2 FQNEAQ come from the germline V gene (reference sequence). CDR3 length equals 12 residues. The CDR3 nucleotides read TGTGCCAGCAGCTTATTCCAGACTGAAGCTTTCTTT. It encodes CASSLFQTEAFF.

This clonotype was detected ten times or more. V usage is TRBV11-2 and J usage is TRBJ2-1; 13 nucleotides agree with TRBD2. The CDR3 covers 17 residues. Germline values: CDR1 SGHAT, CDR2 FQNNGV. V lost 4 bases to trimming and J lost 10 bases; unmatched junction nucleotides: 13. CDR3: CASSYPLLAGGPPEQFF. The CDR3 nucleotides read TGTGCCAGCAGCTACCCCCTACTAGCGGGGGGGCCCCCCGAGCAGTTCTTC.

This chain uses TRBV5-1 with TRBJ2-1; D is possibly TRBD2 (5 bases). The CDR3 is made up of 16 amino acids. In germline, CDR1 is SGHRS, CDR2 YFSETQ. The ends were cut back, 3 bases at V and 4 bases at J, with 17 bases in the middle. The CDR3, as DNA: TGCGCCAGCAGCTCGGAGGCAGGTGAGGGATACAATGAGCAGTTCTTC. Its translation is CASSSEAGEGYNEQFF. Together with reference TRBV5-1 and TRBJ2-1, the CDR3 gives the full variable domain: KAGVTQTPRYLIKTRGQQVTLSCSPISGHRSVSWYQQTPGQGLQFLFEYFSETQRNKGNFPGRFSGRQFSNSRSEMNVSTLELGDSALYLCASSSEAGEGYNEQFFGPGTRLTVL.

The chain joins TRBV7-2 to TRBJ1-4; D is ambiguous. V shed 4 bases and J shed 7 bases, with 16 bases lying between them. Germline-derived CDR1 and CDR2 are SGHTA and FQGNSA. The CDR3 sequence is 15 residues long. The CDR3 protein is CASSSWTSAGEKLFF. As DNA, the CDR3 is TGTGCCAGCAGCTCGTGGACCAGTGCGGGTGAAAAACTGTTTTTT.

The CDR3 nucleotides read TGTGCCAGCAGCGGAAACACACCGGGACAGGGGTTCGGCACCGGGGAGCTGTTTTTT. Translation: CASSGNTPGQGFGTGELFF. The V and J genes are TRBV7-9 and TRBJ2-2; 10 bases fit TRBD1. Germline CDR1 reads SEHNR; CDR2 reads FQNEAQ (reference sequence). Trimming took 5 bases from V and 4 from J; bases not matched to a gene: 16. This CDR3 has 19 amino acids.

This clonotype has a count of ten or more. The chain links TRBV5-6 to TRBJ2-3; D possibly corresponds to TRBD1 (6 bases). The CDR3 spans 15 residues. Trimming removed 0 bases from V and 2 bases from J, with 10 bases in between. CDR1 and CDR2 (germline): SGHDT, YYEEEE. The CDR3 nucleotides read TGTGCCAGCAGCTTGGCTGACAGGTTCACAGATACGCAGTATTTT. Translated: CASSLADRFTDTQYF.

V and J are TRBV20-1 and TRBJ2-3; 7 bases align to TRBD2. V lost 3 bases, J lost 4 bases, and 7 bases stayed unmatched. The germline CDR1 and CDR2 sequences are DFQATT and SNEGSKA (reference sequence). The CDR3 sequence is 14 residues long. The CDR3 is CSARVGGIADTQYF. CDR3 bases: TGCAGTGCTAGGGTCGGGGGGATCGCAGATACGCAGTATTTT.